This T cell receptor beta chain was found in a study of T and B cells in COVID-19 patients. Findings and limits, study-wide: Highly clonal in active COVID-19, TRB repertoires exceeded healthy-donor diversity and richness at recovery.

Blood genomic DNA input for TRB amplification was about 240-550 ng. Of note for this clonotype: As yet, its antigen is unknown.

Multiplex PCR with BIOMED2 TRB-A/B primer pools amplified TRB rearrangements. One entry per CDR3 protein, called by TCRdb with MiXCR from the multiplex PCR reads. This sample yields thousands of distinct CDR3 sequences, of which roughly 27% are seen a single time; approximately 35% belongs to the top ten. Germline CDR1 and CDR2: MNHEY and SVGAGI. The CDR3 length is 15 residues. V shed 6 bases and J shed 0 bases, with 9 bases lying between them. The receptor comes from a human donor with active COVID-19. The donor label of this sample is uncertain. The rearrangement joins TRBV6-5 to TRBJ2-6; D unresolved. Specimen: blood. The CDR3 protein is CASSSLSSGANVLTF. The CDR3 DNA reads TGTGCCAGCAGCTCACTGAGCTCTGGGGCCAACGTCCTGACTTTC.